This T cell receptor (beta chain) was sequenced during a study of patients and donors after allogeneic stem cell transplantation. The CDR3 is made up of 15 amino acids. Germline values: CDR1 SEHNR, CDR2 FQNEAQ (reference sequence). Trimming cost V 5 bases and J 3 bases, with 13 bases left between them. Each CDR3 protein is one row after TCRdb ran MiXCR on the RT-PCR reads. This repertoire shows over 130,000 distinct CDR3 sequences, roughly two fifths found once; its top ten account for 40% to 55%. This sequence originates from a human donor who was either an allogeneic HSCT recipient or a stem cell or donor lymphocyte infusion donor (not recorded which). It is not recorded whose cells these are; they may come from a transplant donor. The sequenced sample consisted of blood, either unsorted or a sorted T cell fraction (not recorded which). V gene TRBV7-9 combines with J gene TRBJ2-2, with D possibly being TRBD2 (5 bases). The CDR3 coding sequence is TGTGCCAGCAGCCGTCCAGGACTCTACACCGGGGAGCTGTTTTTT. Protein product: CASSRPGLYTGELFF.